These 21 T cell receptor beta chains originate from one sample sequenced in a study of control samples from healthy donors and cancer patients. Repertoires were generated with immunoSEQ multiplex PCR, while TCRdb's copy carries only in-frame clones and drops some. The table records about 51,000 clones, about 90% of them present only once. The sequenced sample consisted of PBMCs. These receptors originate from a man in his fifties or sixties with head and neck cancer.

The CDR3 is CASSYGIGGTLRDTQYF. The DNA of the CDR3 is TGTGCCAGCAGTTACGGGATTGGAGGGACTTTACGAGATACGCAGTATTTT. V usage is TRBV6-2 or TRBV6-3 and J usage is TRBJ2-3; maybe TRBD2 (6 bases). This CDR3 is built from 17 residues. Per the germline V gene, CDR1 is MNHEY and CDR2 is SVGEGT. Between the trimmed V and J ends, which lost 2 bases and 5 bases, there was a span of 20 bases.

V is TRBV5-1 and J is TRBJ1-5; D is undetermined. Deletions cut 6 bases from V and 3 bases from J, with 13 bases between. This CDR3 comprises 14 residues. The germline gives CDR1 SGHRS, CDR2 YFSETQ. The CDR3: CASKPGELNQPQHF. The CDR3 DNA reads TGCGCCAGCAAACCGGGAGAGCTCAATCAGCCCCAGCATTTT.

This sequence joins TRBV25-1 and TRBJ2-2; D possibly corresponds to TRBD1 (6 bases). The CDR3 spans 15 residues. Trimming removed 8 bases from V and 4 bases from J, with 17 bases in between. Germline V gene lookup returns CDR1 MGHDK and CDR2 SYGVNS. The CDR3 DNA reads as TGTGCCAGCGGCCCTCAGGGGAAATCCACCGGGGAGCTGTTTTTT. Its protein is CASGPQGKSTGELFF. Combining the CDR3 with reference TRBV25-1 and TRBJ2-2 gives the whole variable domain EADIYQTPRYLVIGTGKKITLECSQTMGHDKMYWYQQDPGMELHLIHYSYGVNSTEKGDLSSESTVSRIRTEHFPLTLESARPSHTSQYLCASGPQGKSTGELFFGEGSRLTVL.

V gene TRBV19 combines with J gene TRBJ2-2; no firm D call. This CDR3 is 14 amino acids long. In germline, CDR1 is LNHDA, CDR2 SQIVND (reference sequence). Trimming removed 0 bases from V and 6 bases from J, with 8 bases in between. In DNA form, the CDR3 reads TGTGCCAGTAGTATAGATGGGGTAGCCGGGGAGCTGTTTTTT. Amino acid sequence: CASSIDGVAGELFF.

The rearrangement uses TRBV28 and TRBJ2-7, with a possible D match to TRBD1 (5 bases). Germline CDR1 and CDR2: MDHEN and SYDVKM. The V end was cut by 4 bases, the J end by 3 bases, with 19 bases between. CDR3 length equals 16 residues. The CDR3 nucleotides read TGTGCCAGCAGTTCCCCCACAGGACGCTCAAACTACGAGCAGTACTTC. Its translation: CASSSPTGRSNYEQYF.

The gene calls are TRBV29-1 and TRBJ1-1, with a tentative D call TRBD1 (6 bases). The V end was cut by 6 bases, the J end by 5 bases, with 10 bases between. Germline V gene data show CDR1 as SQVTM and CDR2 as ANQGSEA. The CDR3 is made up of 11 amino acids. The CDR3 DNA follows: TGCAGCGTGACGCAGGGGACTGAAGCTTTCTTT. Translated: CSVTQGTEAFF.

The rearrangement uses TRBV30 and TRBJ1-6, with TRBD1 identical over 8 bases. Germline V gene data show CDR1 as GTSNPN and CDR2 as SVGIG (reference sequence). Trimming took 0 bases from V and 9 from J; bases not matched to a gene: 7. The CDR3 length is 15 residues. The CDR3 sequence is CAWSVPDRVPSPLHF. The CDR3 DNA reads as TGTGCCTGGAGTGTACCGGACAGGGTGCCTTCACCCCTCCACTTT.

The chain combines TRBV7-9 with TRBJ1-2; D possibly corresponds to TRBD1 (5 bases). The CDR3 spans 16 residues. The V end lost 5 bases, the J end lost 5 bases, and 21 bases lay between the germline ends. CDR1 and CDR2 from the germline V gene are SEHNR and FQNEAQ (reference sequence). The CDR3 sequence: CASSDNVWLGGYGYTF. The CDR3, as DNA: TGTGCCAGCAGCGACAATGTATGGTTGGGGGGTTATGGCTACACCTTC.

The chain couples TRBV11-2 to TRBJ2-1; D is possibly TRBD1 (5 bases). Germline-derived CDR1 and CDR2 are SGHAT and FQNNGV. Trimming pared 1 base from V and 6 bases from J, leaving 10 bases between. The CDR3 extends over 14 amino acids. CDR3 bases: TGTGCCAGCAGCTTAGGGGGCTACGGCAATGAGCAGTTCTTC. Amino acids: CASSLGGYGNEQFF.

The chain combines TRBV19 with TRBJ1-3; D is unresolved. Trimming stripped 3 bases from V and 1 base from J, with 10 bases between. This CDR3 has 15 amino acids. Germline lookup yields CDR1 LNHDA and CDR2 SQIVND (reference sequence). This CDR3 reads CASSISALSGNTIYF. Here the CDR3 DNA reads TGTGCCAGTAGTATCAGCGCCCTGTCTGGAAACACCATATATTTT.

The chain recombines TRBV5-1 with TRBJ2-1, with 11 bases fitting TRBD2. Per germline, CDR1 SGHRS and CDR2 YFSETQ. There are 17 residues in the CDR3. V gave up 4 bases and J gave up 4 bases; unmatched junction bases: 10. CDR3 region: CASSTRGLAVNYNEQFF. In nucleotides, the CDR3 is TGCGCCAGCAGCACCCGGGGACTAGCGGTAAATTACAATGAGCAGTTCTTC.

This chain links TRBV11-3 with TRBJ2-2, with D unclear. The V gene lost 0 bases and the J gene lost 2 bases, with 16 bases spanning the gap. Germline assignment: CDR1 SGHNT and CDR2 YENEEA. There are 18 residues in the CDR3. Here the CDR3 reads CASSLDRWSQANTGELFF. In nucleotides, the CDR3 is TGTGCCAGCAGCTTAGATAGATGGTCCCAGGCAAACACCGGGGAGCTGTTTTTT.

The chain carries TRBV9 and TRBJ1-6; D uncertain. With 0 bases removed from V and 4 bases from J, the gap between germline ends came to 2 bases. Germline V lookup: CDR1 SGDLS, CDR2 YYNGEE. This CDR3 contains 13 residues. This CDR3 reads CASSVGYNSPLHF. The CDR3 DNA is TGTGCCAGCAGCGTAGGGTATAATTCACCCCTCCACTTT.

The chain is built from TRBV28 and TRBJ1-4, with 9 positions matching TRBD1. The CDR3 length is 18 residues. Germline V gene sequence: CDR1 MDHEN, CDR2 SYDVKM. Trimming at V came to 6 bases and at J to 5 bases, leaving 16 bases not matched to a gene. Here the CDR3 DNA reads TGTGCCAGCAGGACTCCCGGAGTGTTCGGGACAGGGAATGAAAAACTGTTTTTT. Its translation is CASRTPGVFGTGNEKLFF.

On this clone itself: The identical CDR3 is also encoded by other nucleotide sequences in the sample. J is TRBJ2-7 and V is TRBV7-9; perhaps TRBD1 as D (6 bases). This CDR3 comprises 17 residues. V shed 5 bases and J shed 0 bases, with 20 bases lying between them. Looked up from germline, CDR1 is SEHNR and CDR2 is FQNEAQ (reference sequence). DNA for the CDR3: TGTGCCAGCAGCCCTACAACCTGGACAGAAAGCTCCTACGAGCAGTACTTC. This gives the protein CASSPTTWTESSYEQYF. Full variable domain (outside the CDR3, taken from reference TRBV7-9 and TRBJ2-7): DTGVSQNPRHKITKRGQNVTFRCDPISEHNRLYWYRQTLGQGPEFLTYFQNEAQLEKSRLLSDRFSAERPKGSFSTLEIQRTEQGDSAMYLCASSPTTWTESSYEQYFGPGTRLTVT.

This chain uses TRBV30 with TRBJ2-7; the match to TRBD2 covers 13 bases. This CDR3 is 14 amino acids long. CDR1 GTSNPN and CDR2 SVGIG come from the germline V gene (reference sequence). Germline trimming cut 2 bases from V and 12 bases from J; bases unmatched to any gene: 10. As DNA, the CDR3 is TGTGCCTGGAGTAGTGGGACTAGCGGGACCCTAGCGTACTTC. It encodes CAWSSGTSGTLAYF.

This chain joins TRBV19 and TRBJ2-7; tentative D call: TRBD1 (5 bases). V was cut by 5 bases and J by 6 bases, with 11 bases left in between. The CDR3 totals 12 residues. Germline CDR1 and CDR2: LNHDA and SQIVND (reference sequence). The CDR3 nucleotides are TGTGCCAGTAGTGCTACAGGCGGCGAGCAGTACTTC. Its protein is CASSATGGEQYF. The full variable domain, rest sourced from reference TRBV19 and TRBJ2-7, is DGGITQSPKYLFRKEGQNVTLSCEQNLNHDAMYWYRQDPGQGLRLIYYSQIVNDFQKGDIAEGYSVSREKKESFPLTVTSAQKNPTAFYLCASSATGGEQYFGPGTRLTVT.

CDR3 bases: TGTGCCAGCTCACCGGAGGGGTTGACTGAAGCTTTCTTT. This sequence encodes CASSPEGLTEAFF. The chain recombines TRBV18 with TRBJ1-1; maybe TRBD1 (5 bases). Germline CDR1 is KGHSH and CDR2 is LQKENI. This CDR3 region has 13 residues. V was trimmed by 3 bases and J by 5 bases, leaving 10 bases between them.

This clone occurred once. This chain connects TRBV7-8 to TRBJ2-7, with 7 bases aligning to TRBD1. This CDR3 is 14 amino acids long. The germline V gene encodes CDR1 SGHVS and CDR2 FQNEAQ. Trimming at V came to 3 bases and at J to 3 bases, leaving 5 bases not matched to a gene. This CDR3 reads CASSLGQRNYEQYF. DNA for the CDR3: TGTGCCAGCAGCTTGGGACAGAGGAACTACGAGCAGTACTTC.

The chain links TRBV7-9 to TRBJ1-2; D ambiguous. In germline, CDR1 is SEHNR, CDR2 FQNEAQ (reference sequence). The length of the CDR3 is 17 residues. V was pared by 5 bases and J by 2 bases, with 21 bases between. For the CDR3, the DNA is TGTGCCAGCAGCCAATCCAACCCCGACGGGAGGAACTATGGCTACACCTTC. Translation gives CASSQSNPDGRNYGYTF.

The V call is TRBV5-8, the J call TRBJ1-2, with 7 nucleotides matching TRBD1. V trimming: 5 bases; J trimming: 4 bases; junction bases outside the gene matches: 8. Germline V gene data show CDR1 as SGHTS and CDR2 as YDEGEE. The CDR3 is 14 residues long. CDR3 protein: CASRITGEGYGYTF. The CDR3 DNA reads TGTGCCAGCAGGATAACAGGGGAGGGCTATGGCTACACCTTC.